The rows below give T cell receptor beta chains drawn from one sample of a study of spatial heterogeneity in lung cancer. TCRdb recomputed calls from the 5' RACE reads with MiXCR, one row per CDR3 protein. The table shows approximately 52,000 distinct CDR3 sequences, with less than 9% occurring only once. The sequencing here drew on PBMCs, taken at surgery. The receptors were gathered from a female donor with early-stage non-small cell lung cancer. Each CDR3 is given with its conserved first and last residue. The D gene is left open where the match is weak. Not all rows give a size; the values are once, few, many and, for expanded clones, a class.

TRBJ2-2 TRBV7-2 . many TGTGCCAGCAGCTTACAGCCGGACACCGGGGAGCTGTTTTTT CASSLQPDTGELFF
TRBJ1-5 TRBV6-5 . many TGTGCCAGCAGCCGAGGGAGTAATCAGCCCCAGCATTTT CASSRGSNQPQHF
TRBJ2-5 TRBV9 . many TGTGCCAGCAGCGTTGGGACTTGGCAAGAGACCCAGTACTTC CASSVGTWQETQYF
TRBJ1-6 TRBV6-5 TRBD1 many TGTGCCAGCAGTTACTCCCAGGGACAGTATAATTCACCCCTCCACTTT CASSYSQGQYNSPLHF
TRBJ2-3 TRBV5-6 TRBD2 many TGTGCCAGCAGTGCTAGCGGGGGAGATACGCAGTATTTT CASSASGGDTQYF
TRBJ1-1 TRBV20-1 . many TGCAGTGTCTACAGGTCGGGAGCTTTCTTT CSVYRSGAFF
TRBJ1-2 TRBV9 . many TGTGCCAGCAGCGTAGCCGGACAGCTTTTCTATGGCTACACCTTC CASSVAGQLFYGYTF
TRBJ2-3 TRBV9 . . TGTGCCAGCAGCCTCCGGGACCCTAGCACAGATACGCAGTATTTT CASSLRDPSTDTQYF
TRBJ1-1 TRBV20-1 TRBD1 many TGCAGTGCTAGTGAGGGGGGGGACAGACTCCCGCAGGCTTTCTTT CSASEGGDRLPQAFF
TRBJ2-7 TRBV20-1 TRBD1 many TGCAGTGCTAAGGGACAGGGAAAATACGAGCAGTACTTC CSAKGQGKYEQYF